This TCR beta chain was profiled in a study of T cell responses to AZD1222 COVID-19 vaccine. Only one count was recorded for this clone. With 5 bases clipped from V and 7 bases from J, the junction kept 7 bases outside the gene matches. The CDR3 contains 13 residues. CDR1 SGHVS and CDR2 FQNEAQ come from the germline V gene. Some clones are missing from TCRdb's copy, which holds only in-frame ones; the method was immunoSEQ multiplex PCR. The data contain 60,000 to 80,000 clones, approximately 90% of them singletons. The clonotype was recovered from an adult in good health. The source material was peripheral blood, sampled on day 0 of AZD1222 vaccination. The chain joins TRBV7-8 to TRBJ1-2, with 7 bases identical to TRBD1. CDR3 in amino acids: CASSRQGISGYTF. The CDR3 bases are TGTGCCAGCAGCCGACAGGGAATTAGTGGCTACACCTTC. Supplemented by reference TRBV7-8 and TRBJ1-2, the full variable domain reads GAGVSQSPRYKVAKRGQDVALRCDPISGHVSLFWYQQALGQGPEFLTYFQNEAQLDKSGLPSDRFFAERPEGSVSTLKIQRTQQEDSAVYLCASSRQGISGYTFGSGTRLTVV.